This TCR beta chain came from a study of cytomegalovirus exposure and HLA in healthy donors. Libraries were prepared by immunoSEQ multiplex PCR; TCRdb keeps only in-frame clonotypes and omits some of them. The sample records tens of thousands of clones, approximately 93% being singletons. Points from the study as a whole: A few CMV-associated chains were confirmed in vitro to be specific for CMV antigens. Among TCR sequences, most were rare, though some public TCRs appeared in many donors. A later analysis found first-cohort TCR clusters tended to co-occur in the 110 or so validation repertoires. Some TCR beta chains (around 180 of them) were listed as cytomegalovirus-associated.

As to this clone: Its antigen remains unidentified.

This sequence was found in a young man in good health and CMV-seronegative. The sample comprised PBMCs.

The CDR3, as DNA: TGTGCCAGCAGCCCACCCAGGGGAGAAGATCAAGAGACCCAGTACTTC. Amino acids: CASSPPRGEDQETQYF. The V call is TRBV11-3, the J call TRBJ2-5; D is perhaps TRBD1 (6 bases). The ends were cut back, 5 bases at V and 2 bases at J, with 18 bases in the middle. The CDR3 sequence is 16 residues long. Germline CDR1 is SGHNT and CDR2 is YENEEA.